Below, 30 T cell receptor beta chains from the same sample are listed, as sequenced in a study of human T cells and chemical hapten exposure. Via MiXCR, TCRdb re-called the RACE reads, giving one row per CDR3 protein. Here the sample spans about 300,000 distinct CDR3 sequences, 4.5% to 5.5% being singletons. Time point reported: pre-sensitization, week 0. Treatment in this sample: therapeutic diphenylcyclopropenone sensitization with weekly scalp DPC. The specimen comprised whole blood, sampled in connection with sensitization to the hapten diphenylcyclopropenone (DPC). The origin of the receptors is a woman under 30 with alopecia areata. Some clones in this sample may be carry-over from other donors' samples.

This clonotype was counted between two and nine times. The chain combines TRBV6-5 with TRBJ1-2; D remains ambiguous. The CDR3 is 16 residues long. CDR1 is MNHEY, CDR2 SVGAGI, per germline. V lost 6 bases and J 5 bases, leaving 22 bases between the germline ends. DNA for the CDR3: TGTGCCAGCAGGTATTCCAAAGGCGCAGGAGTATATGGCTACACCTTC. Residues: CASRYSKGAGVYGYTF.

The sample holds a few counts of this clonotype. V is TRBV20-1 and J is TRBJ1-5; the match to TRBD1 covers 8 bases. The ends lost 1 base at V and 5 bases at J; junction bases unmatched: 7. CDR1 and CDR2 (germline): DFQATT, SNEGSKA (reference sequence). CDR3 size: 15 residues. CDR3 in DNA: TGCAGTGCTAGAGCTTCAGGGGGCCAATATCAGCCCCAGCATTTT. Translated: CSARASGGQYQPQHF.

The sample holds a few counts of this clonotype. The rearrangement uses TRBV7-9 and TRBJ2-4; 7 nucleotides align to TRBD2. Germline CDR1 and CDR2: SEHNR and FQNEAQ (reference sequence). The J segment lost 2 bases and the V segment lost 10 bases, leaving 5 bases of the junction unmatched. The CDR3 has 13 amino acids. CDR3 nucleotide sequence: TGTGCCATCCGAGCGGGGACCAAAAACATTCAGTACTTC. Translating it yields CAIRAGTKNIQYF.

The CDR3 is CASSLSFLEPMNTEAFF. The CDR3 nucleotides are TGTGCCAGCAGCTTAAGCTTCCTTGAACCGATGAACACTGAAGCTTTCTTT. The chain is built from TRBV7-9 and TRBJ1-1; unclear D gene. Per germline, CDR1 SEHNR and CDR2 FQNEAQ (reference sequence). V was clipped by 2 bases and J by 0 bases, with 16 bases between them. The CDR3 contains 17 residues.

The sample holds many counts of this clonotype. The gene calls are TRBV20-1 and TRBJ2-2; 8 bases agree with TRBD1. Germline CDR1 and CDR2: DFQATT and SNEGSKA (reference sequence). With V trimmed by 3 bases and J by 0 bases, 15 bases remained unmatched. The CDR3 has 19 amino acids. CDR3: CSASRRADRGLANTGELFF. The CDR3 DNA follows: TGCAGTGCTAGTCGCCGGGCCGACAGGGGCCTTGCGAACACCGGGGAGCTGTTTTTT.

This clonotype was recorded many times. The V call is TRBV5-1, the J call TRBJ1-4; 7 bases are a match to TRBD1. V lost 4 bases and J lost 6; bases outside the gene matches: 9. The CDR3 extends over 15 amino acids. CDR1 and CDR2 from the germline V gene are SGHRS and YFSETQ. The CDR3 DNA sequence: TGCGCCAGCAGCCTACAGGGGCGAATTCATGAAAAACTGTTTTTT. Translating gives CASSLQGRIHEKLFF.

This clonotype was observed many times. This chain connects TRBV4-2 to TRBJ2-1; 12 nucleotides match TRBD2. Germline assignment: CDR1 LGHNA and CDR2 YNFKEQ. The CDR3 runs 15 residues. Trimming took 5 bases from V and 5 from J; bases not matched to a gene: 4. The CDR3 coding sequence is TGTGCCAGCAGCGAGACTAGCGGGGGCCACAATGAGCAGTTCTTC. The encoded protein is CASSETSGGHNEQFF.

This clonotype has at least ten counts. The gene calls are TRBV2 and TRBJ2-7; D is perhaps TRBD2 (5 bases). V gave up 5 bases and J gave up 2 bases, with 10 bases separating them. Germline V gene lookup returns CDR1 SNHLY and CDR2 FYNNEI. The CDR3 is 13 amino acids. CDR3 sequence reads: CASSSQRAYEQYF. As DNA, the CDR3 is TGTGCCAGCAGTTCGCAGAGGGCCTACGAGCAGTACTTC.

At least ten counts were recorded for this clonotype. V usage is TRBV28 and J usage is TRBJ2-7; 9 bases fit TRBD1. The CDR3 is 14 residues long. Germline CDR1 reads MDHEN; CDR2 reads SYDVKM. The J segment lost 3 bases and the V segment lost 5 bases, leaving 5 bases of the junction unmatched. CDR3 residues: CASSQQGALYEQYF. The CDR3 DNA sequence: TGTGCCAGCAGTCAACAGGGGGCGCTCTACGAGCAGTACTTC. Variable domain in full (rest from reference TRBV28 and TRBJ2-7): DVKVTQSSRYLVKRTGEKVFLECVQDMDHENMFWYRQDPGLGLRLIYFSYDVKMKEKGDIPEGYSVSREKKERFSLILESASTNQTSMYLCASSQQGALYEQYFGPGTRLTVT.

This clonotype was observed at least ten times. A junction end diverges from the germline sequence, so it may reflect a read error. V usage is TRBV12-3 or TRBV12-4 and J usage is TRBJ2-3; D is possibly TRBD1 (6 bases). CDR3 length: 15 residues. CDR3 nucleotide sequence: TGTGCCAGCAGCTTAGGTGGGGGCGCGGCAGATACGCAGTATTTT. It translates to CASSLGGGAADTQYF.

The chain uses TRBV7-2 and TRBJ1-6, with D unclear. V was trimmed by 4 bases and J by 10 bases, leaving 14 bases between them. The CDR3 loop spans 14 amino acids. Germline values: CDR1 SGHTA, CDR2 FQGNSA. CDR3 DNA: TGTGCCAGCAGCTCATGGTCCCCCAGGTCACCCCTCCACTTT. The encoded protein is CASSSWSPRSPLHF.

This chain links TRBV7-2 with TRBJ2-1, with D unclear. Trimming removed 1 base from V and 4 bases from J, with 8 bases in between. The CDR3 spans 14 residues. CDR1 SGHTA and CDR2 FQGNSA come from the germline V gene. The CDR3 reads CASSLVPDYNEQFF. The CDR3 region has the DNA TGTGCCAGCAGCTTAGTACCAGATTACAATGAGCAGTTCTTC. The entire variable domain, with the rest obtained from reference TRBV7-2 and TRBJ2-1, is as follows: GAGVSQSPSNKVTEKGKDVELRCDPISGHTALYWYRQSLGQGLEFLIYFQGNSAPDKSGLPSDRFSAERTGGSVSTLTIQRTQQEDSAVYLCASSLVPDYNEQFFGPGTRLTVL.

V and J are TRBV27 and TRBJ2-5, with D possibly TRBD1 on 6 matching bases. Germline CDR1 MNHEY, CDR2 SMNVEV (reference sequence). The CDR3 consists of 16 residues. V gave up 3 bases and J gave up 3 bases, with 17 bases separating them. CDR3 in amino acids: CASSFHTNREKETQYF. The DNA for the CDR3 is TGTGCCAGCAGTTTCCACACAAACAGGGAAAAAGAGACCCAGTACTTC.

The table lists this clonotype with many counts. The rearrangement links TRBV7-6 to TRBJ2-7; 7 nucleotides align to TRBD1. This CDR3 region has 14 residues. V shed 2 bases and J 6 bases; nucleotides not matched to a gene: 7. Germline V gives CDR1 SGHVS, CDR2 FNYEAQ. The CDR3 sequence is CASSLTRQGSEQYF. Here the CDR3 DNA reads TGTGCCAGCAGCTTAACTCGACAGGGAAGCGAGCAGTACTTC.

This clonotype was counted a few times. The chain carries TRBV6-5 and TRBJ2-3; D perhaps matches TRBD2 (5 bases). Germline V gives CDR1 MNHEY, CDR2 SVGAGI. CDR3 length: 11 residues. V was pared by 11 bases and J by 11 bases, with 17 bases between. The CDR3 nucleotides read TGTGCCGCTACGGGCGGGCGGGTGCAGTATTTT. It encodes CAATGGRVQYF.

V and J are TRBV6-6 and TRBJ2-4; possibly TRBD1 for D (6 bases). Germline V gene sequence: CDR1 MNHNY, CDR2 SVGAGI (reference sequence). The germline V and J ends were trimmed by 0 bases and 3 bases, with 15 bases remaining between them. The CDR3 loop spans 17 amino acids. CDR3 residues: CASSYSIGYRVKNIQYF. The CDR3 DNA reads as TGTGCCAGCAGTTACTCGATAGGGTACAGGGTCAAAAACATTCAGTACTTC.

The sample holds many counts of this clonotype. The chain uses TRBV10-3 and TRBJ2-3, with 10 bases identical to TRBD2. V lost 2 bases, J lost 6 bases, and 5 bases stayed unmatched. Germline V CDR1 and CDR2: ENHRY, SYGVKD. The CDR3 totals 15 residues. CDR3 bases: TGTGCCATCAGTGAGGAGCGGGGGGGCCCCGATACGCAGTATTTT. Translating it yields CAISEERGGPDTQYF.

This clonotype was counted between two and nine times. The rearrangement joins TRBV13 to TRBJ2-1; 9 bases map to TRBD1. CDR1 PRHDT and CDR2 FYEKMQ come from the germline V gene (reference sequence). CDR3 length: 15 residues. V trimming: 3 bases; J trimming: 5 bases; junction bases outside the gene matches: 5. CDR3 DNA: TGTGCCAGCAGCTTTACAGGGGGCAAGGACAATGAGCAGTTCTTC. Translated: CASSFTGGKDNEQFF.

This chain uses TRBV9 with TRBJ2-1, with D uncertain. V was pared by 4 bases and J by 0 bases, with 17 bases between. Germline loops: CDR1 SGDLS, CDR2 YYNGEE. CDR3 size: 17 residues. CDR3 nucleotide sequence: TGTGCCAGCAGCCACCCCAAGACGGTCAGCTCCTACAATGAGCAGTTCTTC. It encodes CASSHPKTVSSYNEQFF.

This clonotype has just a few counts. The rearrangement uses TRBV3-1 and TRBJ1-4; D gene ambiguous. V lost 4 bases, J lost 7 bases, and 16 bases lay in between. Germline CDR1 LGHDT, CDR2 YNNKEL (reference sequence). The CDR3 runs to 15 residues. CDR3 DNA sequence: TGTGCCAGCAGCCGCTCTATAGGTCCCTCTGAAAAACTGTTTTTT. It encodes CASSRSIGPSEKLFF.

The chain recombines TRBV11-2 with TRBJ1-6; D is unclear. Germline V gives CDR1 SGHAT, CDR2 FQNNGV. CDR3 length: 15 residues. V gave up 5 bases and J gave up 9 bases, with 17 bases separating them. This CDR3 is CASSPRDGYGSPLHF. DNA of the CDR3: TGTGCCAGCAGCCCTCGAGACGGTTATGGTTCACCCCTCCACTTT.

In its sample, this clonotype was seen a few times. The CDR3 here is CASSPLLGIAGGDGQETQYF. In DNA, the CDR3 is TGTGCCAGCAGCCCCCTACTTGGAATAGCGGGGGGTGACGGCCAAGAGACCCAGTACTTC. This sequence joins TRBV7-9 and TRBJ2-5; 10 bases are shared with TRBD2. Germline trimming cut 5 bases from V and 1 base from J; bases unmatched to any gene: 19. This CDR3 spans 20 amino acids. Germline loops: CDR1 SEHNR, CDR2 FQNEAQ (reference sequence).

This clonotype occurred a few times. The chain uses TRBV3-1 and TRBJ2-6, with TRBD1 identical over 10 bases. The germline V gene encodes CDR1 LGHDT and CDR2 YNNKEL (reference sequence). This CDR3 spans 17 amino acids. The ends lost 4 bases at V and 0 bases at J; junction bases unmatched: 3. The CDR3, as DNA: TGTGCCAGCAGCCCAGGACAGGGGGGCTCTGGGGCCAACGTCCTGACTTTC. It is translated as CASSPGQGGSGANVLTF.

This clonotype occurred many times. The CDR3 DNA is TGTGCCAGCAGCCAAGACGCCTGGGGGCAACAAGGCAATCAGCCCCAGCATTTT. This codes for CASSQDAWGQQGNQPQHF. The V gene is TRBV4-2, the J gene TRBJ1-5, with a possible D match to TRBD1 (6 bases). The germline gives CDR1 LGHNA, CDR2 YNFKEQ. The CDR3 runs to 18 residues. The V end lost 0 bases, the J end lost 2 bases, and 17 bases lay between the germline ends.

The chain has TRBV6-6 and TRBJ1-5, with TRBD1 matching 10 bases. The germline CDR1 and CDR2 sequences are MNHNY and SVGAGI (reference sequence). This CDR3 region has 15 residues. With 5 bases clipped from V and 5 bases from J, the junction kept 6 bases outside the gene matches. CDR3 residues: CASSTTGTGDQPQHF. CDR3 DNA sequence: TGTGCCAGCAGTACAACCGGGACAGGGGATCAGCCCCAGCATTTT.

With regard to this clonotype: This may arise from a read error, as a much more abundant clone is one base away. The CDR3 end shows no conserved phenylalanine or tryptophan, and so a read error is likely. The chain couples TRBV2 to TRBJ1-5, with 7 bases that match TRBD1. The trim removed 5 bases at V and 7 bases at J, leaving 5 bases unmatched. Germline values: CDR1 SNHLY, CDR2 FYNNEI. The CDR3 runs to 13 residues. The CDR3 DNA is TGTGCCAGCAGTCCTACAGGGGTCCAGCCCCAGCATCTT. Translating gives CASSPTGVQPQHL.

This clonotype was observed many times. The CDR3 nucleotides are TGCAGCGTTGTCAGGGGTGAGACCCAGTACTTC. This codes for CSVVRGETQYF. V and J are TRBV29-1 and TRBJ2-5; possibly TRBD1 for D (6 bases). The CDR3 runs to 11 residues. The V gene's germline CDR1 is SQVTM and CDR2 ANQGSEA. The V end was cut by 4 bases, the J end by 5 bases, with 8 bases between.

This clonotype appeared many times. This sequence joins TRBV6-5 and TRBJ1-5; D unresolved. The CDR3 contains 14 residues. Germline V CDR1 and CDR2: MNHEY, SVGAGI. Trimming pared 2 bases from V and 1 base from J, leaving 6 bases between. CDR3 amino acids: CASSYARSNQPQHF. DNA for the CDR3: TGTGCCAGCAGTTACGCCAGAAGCAATCAGCCCCAGCATTTT.

This clonotype came up a few times. The rearrangement links TRBV6-2 or TRBV6-3 to TRBJ2-7, with D possibly TRBD2 on 6 matching bases. Deletions cut 5 bases from V and 5 bases from J, with 10 bases between. The CDR3 runs 12 residues. Germline lookup yields CDR1 MNHEY and CDR2 SVGEGT. CDR3 coding DNA: TGTGCCAGCAGTACGGGGGACCACGAGCAGTACTTC. This translates into CASSTGDHEQYF.

In this sample, this clonotype turned up a few times. The genes are TRBV10-3 and TRBJ2-3, with 12 nucleotides matching TRBD2. The trim removed 10 bases at V and 3 bases at J, leaving 8 bases unmatched. CDR3 size: 15 residues. Germline V gene lookup returns CDR1 ENHRY and CDR2 SYGVKD. This CDR3 reads CATAGLAGSTDTQYF. In DNA, the CDR3 is TGTGCCACCGCGGGACTAGCGGGCTCTACAGATACGCAGTATTTT.